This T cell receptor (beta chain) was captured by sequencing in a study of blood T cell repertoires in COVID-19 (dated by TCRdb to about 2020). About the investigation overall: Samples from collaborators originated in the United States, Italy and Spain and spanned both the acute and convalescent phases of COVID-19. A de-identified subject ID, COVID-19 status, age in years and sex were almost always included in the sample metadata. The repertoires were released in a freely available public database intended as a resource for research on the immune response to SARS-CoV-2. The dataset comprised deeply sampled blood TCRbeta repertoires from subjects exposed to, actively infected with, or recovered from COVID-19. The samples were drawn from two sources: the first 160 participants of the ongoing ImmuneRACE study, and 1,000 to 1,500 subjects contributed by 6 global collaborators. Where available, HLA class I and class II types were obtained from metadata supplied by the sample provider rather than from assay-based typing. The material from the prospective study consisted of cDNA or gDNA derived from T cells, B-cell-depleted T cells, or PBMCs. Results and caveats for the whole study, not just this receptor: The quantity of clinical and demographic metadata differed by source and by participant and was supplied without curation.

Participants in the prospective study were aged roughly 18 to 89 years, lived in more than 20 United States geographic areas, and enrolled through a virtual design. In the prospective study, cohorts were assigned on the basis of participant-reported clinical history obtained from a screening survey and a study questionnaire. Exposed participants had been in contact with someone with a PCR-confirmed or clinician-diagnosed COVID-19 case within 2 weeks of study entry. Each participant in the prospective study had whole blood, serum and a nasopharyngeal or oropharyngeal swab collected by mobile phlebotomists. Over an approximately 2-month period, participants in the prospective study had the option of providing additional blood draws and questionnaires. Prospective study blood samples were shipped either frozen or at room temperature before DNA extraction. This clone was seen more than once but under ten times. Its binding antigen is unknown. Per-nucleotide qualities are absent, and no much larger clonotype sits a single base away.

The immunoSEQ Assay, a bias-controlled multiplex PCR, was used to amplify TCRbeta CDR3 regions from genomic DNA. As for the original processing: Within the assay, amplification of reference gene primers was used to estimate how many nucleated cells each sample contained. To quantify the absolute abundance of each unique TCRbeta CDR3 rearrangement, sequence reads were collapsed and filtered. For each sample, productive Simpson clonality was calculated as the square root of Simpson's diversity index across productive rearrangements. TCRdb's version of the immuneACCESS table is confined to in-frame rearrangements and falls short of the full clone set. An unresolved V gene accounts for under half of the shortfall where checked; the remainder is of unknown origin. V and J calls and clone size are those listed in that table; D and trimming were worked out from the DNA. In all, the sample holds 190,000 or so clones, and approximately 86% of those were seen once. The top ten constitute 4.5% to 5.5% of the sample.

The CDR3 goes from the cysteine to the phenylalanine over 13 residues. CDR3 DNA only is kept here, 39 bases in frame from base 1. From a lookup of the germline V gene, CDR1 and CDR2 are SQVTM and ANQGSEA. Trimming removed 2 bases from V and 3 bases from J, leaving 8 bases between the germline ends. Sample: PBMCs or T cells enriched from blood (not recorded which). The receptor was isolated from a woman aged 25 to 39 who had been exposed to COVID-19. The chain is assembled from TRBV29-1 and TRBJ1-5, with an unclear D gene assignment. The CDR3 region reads CSVEIELNQPQHF. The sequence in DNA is TGCAGCGTTGAAATTGAACTCAATCAGCCCCAGCATTTT.